These T cell receptor beta chains were read from a single sample in a study of blood T cell repertoires in COVID-19. Clones were sequenced by immunoSEQ multiplex PCR, and TCRdb holds only the in-frame ones, with some missing. Here the sample spans under 300,000 clones, 80% to 90% being singletons. The sample was PBMCs or T cells enriched from blood (not recorded which). These receptors came from a woman between 18 and 30 years old who had recovered from COVID-19. Both conserved end residues are part of each CDR3. Each record gives: V gene, CDR3 length, J gene, CDR3 protein.

TRBV7-9	16	TRBJ1-1	CASSFRRGRSGTEAFF
TRBV5-1	16	TRBJ1-1	CASSKPGQGLNTEAFF
TRBV7-8	16	TRBJ1-4	CASSFSSGYPNEKLFF
TRBV5-1	15	TRBJ2-5	CASSSMRGVQETQYF
TRBV7-3	16	TRBJ2-3	CASSGQGGRGTDTQYF
TRBV6-5	16	TRBJ2-2	CASSYSRGSGTRELFF
TRBV7-2	15	TRBJ1-2	CASSLLGPTIGGYTF
TRBV18	17	TRBJ2-7	CASSPPRVSLKTYEQYF
TRBV19	15	TRBJ1-6	CASSTNGAGNSPLHF
TRBV3-1/TRBV3-2	16	TRBJ2-3	CASSREIAGGTDTQYF
TRBV6-5	13	TRBJ2-7	CASSPGISYEQYF
TRBV5-1	17	TRBJ2-2	CASSLAPPSANTGELFF
TRBV3-1/TRBV3-2	13	TRBJ1-2	CASSLGQGTGYTF
TRBV5-1	14	TRBJ2-1	CASSPRTGDDEQFF
TRBV6-5	15	TRBJ1-6	CASSYGDRDGSPLHF
TRBV21-1	18	TRBJ2-7	CASSKGPSGGEGSYEQYF
TRBV2	15	TRBJ1-1	CASSATGAQGTEAFF
TRBV6-5	12	TRBJ1-6	CASGTGGETLHF
TRBV27	17	TRBJ2-3	CASREPKAGGPRDTQYF
TRBV29-1	17	TRBJ1-2	CSVEDSMAGAAVWGYTF
TRBV29-1	13	TRBJ1-1	CSVDVRGNTEAFF
TRBV5-1	16	TRBJ1-2	CASSLAPGTVDYGYTF
TRBV15	17	TRBJ2-4	CATSRDTMTVAGNIQYF
TRBV3-1/TRBV3-2	10	TRBJ2-3	CAVGTDTQYF
TRBV11-3	19	TRBJ1-1	CASSLGPDRGASMNTEAFF
TRBV29-1	13	TRBJ1-3	CSAGPESGNTIYF
TRBV7-9	16	TRBJ2-7	CASSLGRGGDEYEQYF
TRBV29-1	13	TRBJ2-1	CSATGGSYNEQFF
TRBV4-1	15	TRBJ1-2	CASSQGPGFNYGYTF
TRBV2	13	TRBJ1-1	CASSALRDTEAFF
TRBV5-5	14	TRBJ2-7	CASSRSRDSYEQYF
TRBV2	15	TRBJ2-2	CASSHRGQDTGELFF
TRBV6-4	11	TRBJ1-2	CARLRTGGYTF
TRBV27	13	TRBJ1-2	CASSLGTAYGYTF
TRBV7-2	14	TRBJ1-1	CASSLFQGSTEAFF
TRBV30	15	TRBJ2-3	CAWTGYFFSTDTQYF
TRBV12-5	18	TRBJ1-2	CASGLLQAQMPRNYGYTF
TRBV19	15	TRBJ1-1	CASSISLRDPTEAFF
TRBV28	14	TRBJ2-5	CASSLGGQKETQYF
TRBV20-1	14	TRBJ1-2	CSASDGGANYGYTF
TRBV3-1/TRBV3-2	16	TRBJ1-4	CASSQRQEGPGEKLFF
TRBV6-2/TRBV6-3	12	TRBJ2-7	CASSLGGGEQYF
TRBV2	15	TRBJ2-2	CASSSSGLASGELFF
TRBV15	17	TRBJ1-6	CATSRDQGFSYNSPLHF
TRBV19	15	TRBJ1-5	CASSPDRISNQPQHF
TRBV7-9	13	TRBJ2-7	CASSVAVAYEQYF
TRBV29-1	14	TRBJ2-7	CSVEGDRALREQYF